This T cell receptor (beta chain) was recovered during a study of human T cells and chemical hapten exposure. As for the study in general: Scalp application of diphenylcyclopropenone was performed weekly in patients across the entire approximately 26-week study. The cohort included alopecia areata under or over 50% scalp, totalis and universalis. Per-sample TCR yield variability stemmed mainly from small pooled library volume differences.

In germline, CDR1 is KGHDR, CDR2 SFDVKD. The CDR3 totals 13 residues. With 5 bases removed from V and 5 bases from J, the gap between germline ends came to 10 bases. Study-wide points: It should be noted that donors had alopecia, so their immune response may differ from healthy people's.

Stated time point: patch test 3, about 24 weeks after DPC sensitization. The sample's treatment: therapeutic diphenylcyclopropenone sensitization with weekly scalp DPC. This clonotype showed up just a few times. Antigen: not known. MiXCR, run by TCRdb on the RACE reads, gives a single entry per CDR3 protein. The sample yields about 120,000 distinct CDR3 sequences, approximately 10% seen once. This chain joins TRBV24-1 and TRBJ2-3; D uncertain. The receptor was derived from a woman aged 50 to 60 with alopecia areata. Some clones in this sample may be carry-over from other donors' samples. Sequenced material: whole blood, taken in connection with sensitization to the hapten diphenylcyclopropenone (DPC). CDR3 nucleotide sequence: TGTGCCACCAGTGGCCCCTGGGAAGATACGCAGTATTTT. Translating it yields CATSGPWEDTQYF.